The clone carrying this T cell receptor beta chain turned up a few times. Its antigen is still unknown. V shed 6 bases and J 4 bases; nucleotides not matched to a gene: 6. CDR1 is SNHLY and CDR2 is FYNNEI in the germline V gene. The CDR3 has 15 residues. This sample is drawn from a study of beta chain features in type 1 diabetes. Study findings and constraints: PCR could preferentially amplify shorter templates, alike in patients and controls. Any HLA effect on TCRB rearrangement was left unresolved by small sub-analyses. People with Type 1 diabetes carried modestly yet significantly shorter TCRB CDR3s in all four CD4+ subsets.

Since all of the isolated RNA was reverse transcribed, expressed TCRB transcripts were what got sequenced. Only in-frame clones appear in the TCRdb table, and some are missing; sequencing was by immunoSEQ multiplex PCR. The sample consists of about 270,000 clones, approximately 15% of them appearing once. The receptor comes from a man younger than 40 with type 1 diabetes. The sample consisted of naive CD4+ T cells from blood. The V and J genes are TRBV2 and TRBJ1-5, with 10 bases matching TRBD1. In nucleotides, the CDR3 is TGTGCCAGCAGCGCCGGACAGGGGGTAAATCAGCCCCAGCATTTT. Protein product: CASSAGQGVNQPQHF.